Shown below are 5 T cell receptor beta chains from a single sample sequenced in a study of beta chain features in type 1 diabetes. Reverse transcription of all isolated RNA meant that expressed TCRB transcripts were sequenced. Generated by immunoSEQ multiplex PCR, the TCRdb table keeps only in-frame clones and is missing some. Of hundreds of thousands of clones listed, 15% to 18% are singletons. The specimen was naive CD4+ T cells from blood. The receptors originated from a man in his late teens or twenties in good health.

There are a few counts of this clone. The chain links TRBV6-5 to TRBJ2-3; weak D call: TRBD1 (6 bases). This CDR3 has 12 residues. CDR1 and CDR2 from the germline V gene are MNHEY and SVGAGI. Between the trimmed V and J ends, which lost 2 bases and 10 bases, there was a span of 10 bases. CDR3 sequence: CASSYGDRPQYF. The CDR3 DNA is TGTGCCAGCAGTTACGGAGACAGGCCGCAGTATTTT.

V gene TRBV15 combines with J gene TRBJ2-7; the D gene is possibly TRBD2 (5 bases). Looked up from germline, CDR1 is LNHNV and CDR2 is YYDKDF (reference sequence). CDR3 length equals 15 residues. Trimming cost V 0 bases and J 1 base, with 10 bases left between them. The DNA of the CDR3 is TGTGCCACCAGCAGAGATAGCAGGACTTCCTACGAGCAGTACTTC. It specifies CATSRDSRTSYEQYF.

This clone was seen only a few times. Other DNA sequences of this sample code for an identical CDR3. The chain couples TRBV9 to TRBJ2-1; 14 positions match TRBD2. The germline gives CDR1 SGDLS, CDR2 YYNGEE. V was pared by 4 bases and J by 2 bases, with 2 bases of the junction left unmatched. This CDR3 is 16 amino acids long. CDR3 protein: CASSKGLAGAYNEQFF. CDR3 nucleotide sequence: TGTGCCAGCAGCAAGGGACTAGCGGGGGCCTACAATGAGCAGTTCTTC.

This clone was counted between two and nine times. The genes are TRBV7-9 and TRBJ2-5; TRBD2 aligns across 7 bases. CDR1 and CDR2 (germline): SEHNR, FQNEAQ (reference sequence). V gave up 5 bases and J gave up 3 bases; unmatched junction bases: 3. The CDR3 is 13 residues long. The CDR3 nucleotides are TGTGCCAGCAGCCGCACTAGCGAAGAGACCCAGTACTTC. It yields the protein CASSRTSEETQYF.

In its sample, this clone was seen a few times. The chain is built from TRBV2 and TRBJ1-2; 9 nucleotides match TRBD1. The CDR3 runs 14 residues. Germline trimming cut 6 bases from V and 0 bases from J; bases unmatched to any gene: 2. The germline CDR1 and CDR2 sequences are SNHLY and FYNNEI. CDR3 in amino acids: CASRGTGTNYGYTF. CDR3 DNA: TGTGCCAGCAGGGGGACAGGGACTAACTATGGCTACACCTTC.